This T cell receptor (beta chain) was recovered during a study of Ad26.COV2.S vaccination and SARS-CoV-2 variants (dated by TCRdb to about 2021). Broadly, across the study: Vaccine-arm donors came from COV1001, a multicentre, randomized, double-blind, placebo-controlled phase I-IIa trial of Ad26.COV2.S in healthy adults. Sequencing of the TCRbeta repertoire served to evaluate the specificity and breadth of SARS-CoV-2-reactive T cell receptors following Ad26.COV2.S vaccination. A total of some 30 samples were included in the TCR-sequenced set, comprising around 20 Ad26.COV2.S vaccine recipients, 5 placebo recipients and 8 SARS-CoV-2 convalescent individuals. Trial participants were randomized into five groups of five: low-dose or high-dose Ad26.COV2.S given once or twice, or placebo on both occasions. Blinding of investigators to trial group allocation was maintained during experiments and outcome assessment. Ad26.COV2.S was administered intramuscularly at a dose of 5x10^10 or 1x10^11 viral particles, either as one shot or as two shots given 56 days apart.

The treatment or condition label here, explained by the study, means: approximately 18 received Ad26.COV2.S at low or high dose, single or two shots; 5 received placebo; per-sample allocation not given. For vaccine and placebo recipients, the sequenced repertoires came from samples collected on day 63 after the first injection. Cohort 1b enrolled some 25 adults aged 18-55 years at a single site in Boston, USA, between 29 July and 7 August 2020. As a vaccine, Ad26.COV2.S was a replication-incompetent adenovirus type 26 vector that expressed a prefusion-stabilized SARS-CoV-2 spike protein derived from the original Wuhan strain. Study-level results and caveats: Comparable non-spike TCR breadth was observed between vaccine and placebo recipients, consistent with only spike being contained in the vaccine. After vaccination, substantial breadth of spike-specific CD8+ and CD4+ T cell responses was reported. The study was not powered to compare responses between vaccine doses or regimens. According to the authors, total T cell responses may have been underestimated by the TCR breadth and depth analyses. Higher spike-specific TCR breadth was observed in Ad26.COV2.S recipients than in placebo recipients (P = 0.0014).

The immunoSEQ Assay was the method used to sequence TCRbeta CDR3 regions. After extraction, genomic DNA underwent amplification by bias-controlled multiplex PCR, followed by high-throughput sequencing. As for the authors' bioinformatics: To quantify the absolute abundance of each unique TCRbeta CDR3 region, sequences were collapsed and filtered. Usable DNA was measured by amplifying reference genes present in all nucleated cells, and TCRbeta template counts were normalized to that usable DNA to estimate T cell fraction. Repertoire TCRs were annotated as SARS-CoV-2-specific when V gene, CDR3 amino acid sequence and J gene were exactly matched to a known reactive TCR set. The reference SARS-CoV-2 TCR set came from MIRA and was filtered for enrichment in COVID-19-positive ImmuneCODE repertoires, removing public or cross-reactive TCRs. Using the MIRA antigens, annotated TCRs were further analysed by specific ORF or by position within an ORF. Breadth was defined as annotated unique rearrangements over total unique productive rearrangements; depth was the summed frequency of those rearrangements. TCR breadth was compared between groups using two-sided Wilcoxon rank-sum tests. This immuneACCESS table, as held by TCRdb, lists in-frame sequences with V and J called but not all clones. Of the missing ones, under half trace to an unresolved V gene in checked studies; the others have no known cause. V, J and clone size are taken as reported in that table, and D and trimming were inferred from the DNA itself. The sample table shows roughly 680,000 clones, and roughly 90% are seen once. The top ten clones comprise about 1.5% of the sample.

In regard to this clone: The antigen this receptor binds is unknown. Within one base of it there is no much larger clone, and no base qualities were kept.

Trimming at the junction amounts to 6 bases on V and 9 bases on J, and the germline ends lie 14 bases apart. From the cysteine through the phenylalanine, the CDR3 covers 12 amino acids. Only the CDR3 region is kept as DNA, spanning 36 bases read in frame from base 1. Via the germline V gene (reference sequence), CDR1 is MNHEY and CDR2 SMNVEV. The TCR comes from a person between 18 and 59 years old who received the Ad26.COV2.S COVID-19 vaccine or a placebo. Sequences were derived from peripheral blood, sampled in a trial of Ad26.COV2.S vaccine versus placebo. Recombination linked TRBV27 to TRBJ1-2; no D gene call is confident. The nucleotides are TGTGCCAGCAGGAACTCGCTCTTTAGCTACACCTTC. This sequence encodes CASRNSLFSYTF.